By share of the sample, the clone carrying this T cell receptor (beta chain) is large. Its antigen is unknown. Trimming took 8 bases from V and 8 from J, leaving 15 bases between them. The length of the CDR3 is 11 residues. Germline assignment: CDR1 SQVTM and CDR2 ANQGSEA. Overall study results and limits: Tumor memory CD4+ T cell TCR gene usage clustered with blood and lymph node memory CD4+ cells and lymph node naive CD4+ cells. Larger-cohort validation covered only one TCR beta V-J rearrangement.

A single record per CDR3 protein comes from TCRdb applying MiXCR to the 5' RACE reads. The sample holds roughly 8,600 distinct CDR3 sequences; around 56% are singletons and the top ten take 5%. The chain uses TRBV29-1 and TRBJ1-2; the D is unclear. The TCR comes from a female donor with breast cancer. Input material: memory CD4+ T cells sorted from a lymph node. Documented subset: memory CD4+ T cells, CD4+CD45RO+CD25-. CDR3 protein: CSMTVGAGYTF. The CDR3 nucleotides are TGCAGCATGACGGTTGGTGCCGGCTACACCTTC.